The 10 T cell receptor beta chains below come from one sample, sequenced in a study of blood T cell repertoires in COVID-19. TCRdb's table, derived via immunoSEQ multiplex PCR, lists solely in-frame clones and lacks some. Of about 130,000 clones listed, about 80% are singletons. Material for sequencing was PBMCs or T cells enriched from blood (not recorded which). The receptors were sampled from a woman aged 45-65 years who had recovered from COVID-19.

This clone has just a few counts. As DNA, the CDR3 is TGTGCCAGCAGCCCGTCACTAGGGGATACGCAGTATTTT. Translation gives CASSPSLGDTQYF. The V and J genes are TRBV7-9 and TRBJ2-3; TRBD2 is a possible D gene (5 bases). CDR1 is SEHNR and CDR2 is FQNEAQ in the germline V gene (reference sequence). The CDR3 loop spans 13 amino acids. The V end was cut by 5 bases, the J end by 6 bases, with 12 bases between.

The chain links TRBV5-4 to TRBJ1-2; D not certain. V was trimmed by 2 bases and J by 5 bases, leaving 13 bases between them. In germline, CDR1 is SGHNT, CDR2 YYREEE (reference sequence). CDR3 length equals 14 residues. The CDR3 coding sequence is TGTGCCAGCAGCTTCCGGGAATTTAGGTATGGCTACACCTTC. It codes for CASSFREFRYGYTF.

This clone was picked up a small number of times. The chain employs TRBV4-1 and TRBJ2-1, with TRBD1 matching over 9 bases. Germline trimming cut 4 bases from V and 5 bases from J; bases unmatched to any gene: 9. Germline V CDR1 and CDR2: MGHRA, YSYEKL. The length of the CDR3 is 16 residues. The CDR3 bases are TGCGCCAGCAGCCCCTTCGACAGGGGGGCGAACAATGAGCAGTTCTTC. It yields the protein CASSPFDRGANNEQFF.

The V call is TRBV6-2 or TRBV6-3, the J call TRBJ2-5; maybe TRBD1 (6 bases). Germline V gene sequence: CDR1 MNHEY, CDR2 SVGEGT. V was pared by 2 bases and J by 1 base, with 11 bases between. The CDR3 sequence is 15 residues long. The CDR3 region has the DNA TGTGCCAGCAGTTACAGGGTGGGGGCCCAAGAGACCCAGTACTTC. Translation gives CASSYRVGAQETQYF.

The chain joins TRBV6-6 to TRBJ1-1, with D uncertain. Per the germline V gene, CDR1 is MNHNY and CDR2 is SVGAGI (reference sequence). The CDR3 contains 13 residues. V lost 6 bases and J lost 0, with 8 bases in between. CDR3 in amino acids: CASSPPVNTEAFF. For the CDR3, the DNA is TGTGCCAGCAGCCCCCCCGTGAACACTGAAGCTTTCTTT.

The chain couples TRBV5-1 to TRBJ1-2, with TRBD1 matching 10 bases. Trimming cost V 4 bases and J 8 bases; bases outside gene matches: 5. CDR1 and CDR2 from the germline V gene are SGHRS and YFSETQ. The CDR3 sequence is 13 residues long. CDR3 DNA: TGCGCCAGCAGCCCCCGGACAGGGGGAGGCTACACCTTC. Translated, it gives CASSPRTGGGYTF. The variable domain in full, completed from reference TRBV5-1 and TRBJ1-2, reads KAGVTQTPRYLIKTRGQQVTLSCSPISGHRSVSWYQQTPGQGLQFLFEYFSETQRNKGNFPGRFSGRQFSNSRSEMNVSTLELGDSALYLCASSPRTGGGYTFGSGTRLTVV.

The table lists this clone with a count of one. J is TRBJ1-2 and V is TRBV2; 9 nucleotides align to TRBD1. Germline CDR1 SNHLY, CDR2 FYNNEI. Trimming removed 6 bases from V and 2 bases from J; junction bases left unmatched: 4. This CDR3 spans 14 amino acids. DNA of the CDR3: TGTGCCAGCAGCAGAACAGGGGGCAACTATGGCTACACCTTC. Its translation: CASSRTGGNYGYTF.

CDR3 region: CASSLRRGGEQFF. The CDR3 DNA is TGTGCCAGCAGCCTACGAAGGGGGGGTGAGCAGTTCTTC. This rearrangement joins TRBV13 to TRBJ2-1, with D possibly being TRBD2 (7 bases). Per germline, CDR1 PRHDT and CDR2 FYEKMQ (reference sequence). V was clipped by 5 bases and J by 9 bases, with 14 bases between them. The CDR3 length is 13 residues.

In the case of this clone: A junction end diverges from the germline sequence, so it may reflect a read error. The chain joins TRBV6-5 to TRBJ2-7; 10 bases match TRBD1. CDR1 is MNHEY, CDR2 SVGAGI, per germline. The CDR3 has 13 amino acids. CDR3 in DNA: TGTGCCAGCAGTTACCGACAGGGGGCAACTTTCGCCTTC. Translation: CASSYRQGATFAF.

The chain is built from TRBV3-1 (or the pseudogene TRBV3-2) and TRBJ2-2; D possibly corresponds to TRBD2 (6 bases). The CDR3 sequence is 13 residues long. CDR1 is LGHDT and CDR2 is YNNKEL in the germline V gene (reference sequence). The V end lost 4 bases, the J end lost 7 bases, and 10 bases lay between the germline ends. As DNA, the CDR3 is TGTGCCAGCAGCCCGGGGGAAGGCGGGGAGCTGTTTTTT. Translated, it gives CASSPGEGGELFF.